Sequencing of this TCR beta chain was carried out in a study of blood T cells in healthy people across ages (dated by TCRdb to between 2015 and 2017). Background on the whole study: In model experiments, template switching captured roughly one uniquely barcoded TCR beta cDNA molecule for every two T cells. Age-related changes in TCR beta repertoire diversity were measured in the study by deep sequencing normalized with unique cDNA molecular identifiers. Four age groups were formed from the donors: young (average about 17 years), middle-aged (just under 40), aged (about 68) and long-lived (about 75). To avoid experimental bias, donors of different ages were randomly spread across the sequencing lanes. For two donors (one aged 18 to 29 and one aged 80 or older), the study analyzed two additional independent replicas of 1 million unique cDNA reads from the same blood draw.

In regard to this clonotype: Its binding antigen is unknown. Base qualities were left out, and no much larger clone turns up one base away.

The library was obtained by 5' RACE. Sequencer: Illumina HiSeq 2500. The second PCR ran for about 7 to 11 cycles and used a J-beta primer mix along with a sample-barcoded 5' primer. A unique molecular identifier was introduced onto each TCR beta cDNA molecule by a template-switch 5' adaptor carrying 12 random nucleotides. Each sample yielded at least 3 million CDR3-containing paired-end reads. First-strand cDNA was synthesized from all RNA with the Mint cDNA synthesis kit, primed by a TRBC-specific oligonucleotide. Following uracil-DNA glycosylase treatment, all cDNA underwent a first 18-cycle PCR with the universal primers M1SS and BC2_uni_R. On the study's bioinformatics: Normalization of each sample was performed by random selection of 1 million high-quality reads, each carrying a distinct molecular identifier. Instead of being binned into consensus sequences, reads with shared molecular identifiers were discarded. CDR3 identification, clonotype clustering and error correction used MiTCR with a Q25 quality threshold and the strictest error-elimination algorithm. A nonparametric unseen species model using Euler transformation provided a lower-bound estimate of total TCR beta diversity. The raw public data were reprocessed by TCRdb itself: fastp quality trimming at Q25, MiXCR clonotype calling, in-frame beta chains only. Rows are combined by CDR3 protein, so each entry shows the most common genes and DNA. TCRdb assigned the V and J calls; the authors' analysis was not used. Present in this sample are over 950,000 distinct CDR3 sequences, around two fifths of which were seen just once. Around 13% of the sample goes to the ten largest clones.

The CDR3 covers 14 residues, taking in both the cysteine and the phenylalanine. The read is trimmed to its CDR3 DNA, 42 bases read in frame from base 1. The germline V gene supplies CDR1 MDHEN and CDR2 SYDVKM. The junction carries 11 bases between V and J, which are trimmed by 5 bases and 4 bases respectively. Overall study outcomes, separate from this receptor: Compared with the aged group, more naive CD4+ T cells, fewer expanded clones and increased TCR diversity were shown by the long-lived group, suggesting age selection. Because profiling used bulk unsorted PBMCs, naive and antigen-experienced compartments could not be compared conclusively. Estimates of total diversity based on one million sequenced T cells were considered lower bounds and underestimates. Observed TCR beta diversity per million T cells fell roughly linearly with age, and a significant reduction was already apparent by age approximately 40. The CMV infection status of donors was not known, potentially confounding age-related changes in expanded clonotypes. A strong correlation was found between observed TCR beta diversity and the percentage of naive T cells measured by flow cytometry.

Donors were 39 systemically healthy Caucasian individuals from Russia aged about 6 to 100 years. Each donor gave about 9.7 milliliters of peripheral blood, drawn into EDTA-treated Vacutainer tubes. Ficoll-Paque density-gradient centrifugation was used to isolate PBMCs, with at least 6 million per sample. Trizol reagent was used to extract total RNA from PBMCs, with at least 5 micrograms per sample. For every donor, flow cytometry on a PBMC aliquot measured the percentage of naive CD45RAhigh/CD27high T cells. Source material: blood. The receptor chain draws on TRBV28 and TRBJ1-4; confidence is insufficient to name the D gene. The clonotype was recovered from a man between 18 and 29 years old in good health. At the DNA level, the sequence is TGTGCCAGCAGTCCCCCCAAGGGTAATGAAAAACTGTTTTTT. This gives the protein CASSPPKGNEKLFF.